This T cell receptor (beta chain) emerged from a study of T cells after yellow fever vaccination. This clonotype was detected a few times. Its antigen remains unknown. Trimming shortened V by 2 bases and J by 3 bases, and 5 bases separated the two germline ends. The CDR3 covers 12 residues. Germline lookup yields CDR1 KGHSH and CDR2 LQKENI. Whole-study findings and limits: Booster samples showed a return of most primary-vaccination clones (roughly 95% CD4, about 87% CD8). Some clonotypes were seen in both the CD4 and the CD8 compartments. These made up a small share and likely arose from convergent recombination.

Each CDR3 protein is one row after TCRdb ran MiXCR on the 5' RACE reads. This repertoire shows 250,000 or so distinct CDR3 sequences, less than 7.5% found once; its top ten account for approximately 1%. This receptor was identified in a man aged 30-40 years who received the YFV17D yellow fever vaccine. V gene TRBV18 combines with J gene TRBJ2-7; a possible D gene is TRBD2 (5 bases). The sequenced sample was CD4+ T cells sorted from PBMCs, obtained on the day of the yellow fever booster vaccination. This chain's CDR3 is CASSPDYYEQYF. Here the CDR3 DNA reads TGTGCCAGCTCACCAGACTACTACGAGCAGTACTTC. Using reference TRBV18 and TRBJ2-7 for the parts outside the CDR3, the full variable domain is NAGVMQNPRHLVRRRGQEARLRCSPMKGHSHVYWYRQLPEEGLKFMVYLQKENIIDESGMPKERFSAEFPKEGPSILRIQQVVRGDSAAYFCASSPDYYEQYFGPGTRLTVT.